A selection of T cell receptor beta chains follows, all from one sample in a study of T-cell reconstitution after alpha-beta-depleted transplantation in children. TCRdb used MiXCR to reprocess the PCR reads, holding one entry per CDR3 protein. The table includes about a million distinct CDR3 sequences, about 29% detected once. This specimen consisted of PBMCs, mostly from graft donor cells, obtained 360 days after TCRalphabeta/CD19-depleted stem cell transplant. The receptors derive from a boy under two years old who had a stem cell transplant for SCID, so the T cells may come from the graft donor. Both conserved end residues are trimmed from each CDR3. Each record gives: J gene, V gene, CDR3 protein.

TRBJ2-3 TRBV12-3/TRBV12-4 ASSLVTGEDTQY
TRBJ2-3 TRBV28 ASSHGQGDTQY
TRBJ2-7 TRBV29-1 SVARRHQLYEQY
TRBJ2-5 TRBV7-8 ASRSPFSGRETQY
TRBJ2-5 TRBV5-5 ASSPTPGGVQETQY
TRBJ1-1 TRBV5-1 ASKGQVVTSTEAF
TRBJ2-1 TRBV12-3/TRBV12-4 ASSAGGVLNEQF
TRBJ1-1 TRBV11-2 ASSLQPQGTTEAF
TRBJ1-1 TRBV6-5 ASSTWTGEAF
TRBJ2-2 TRBV20-1 SALTGVGELF
TRBJ2-3 TRBV2 ASSGENTDTQY
TRBJ1-3 TRBV12-3/TRBV12-4 ASSSLFRVASGNTIY
TRBJ1-1 TRBV7-2 ASSPPWGSTEAF
TRBJ1-1 TRBV6-1 ASSPTRGLQNPAF
TRBJ2-7 TRBV20-1 SARPTGQRYEQY
TRBJ2-2 TRBV20-1 SARGGGLGELF
TRBJ1-4 TRBV5-1 ASSLVPGLPTNEKLF
TRBJ2-5 TRBV20-1 SARSQGKETQY
TRBJ2-5 TRBV4-1 ASSHRLAAGETQY
TRBJ2-5 TRBV5-1 ASSSPDIQETQY
TRBJ2-1 TRBV12-3/TRBV12-4 ASSLALEGEQF
TRBJ2-1 TRBV6-1 ASTRRPGTRGYEQF
TRBJ1-4 TRBV6-5 ASSYLGATEKLF
TRBJ2-7 TRBV4-1 ASSQVIISYEQY
TRBJ2-2 TRBV12-3/TRBV12-4 TSSSAGTSGGSNTGELF
TRBJ2-5 TRBV27 ASSLKTGEETQY
TRBJ1-3 TRBV28 ASTTSGPGNTIY
TRBJ2-1 TRBV19 ASSIGRGLYNEQF
TRBJ2-1 TRBV7-9 ASRTGAFYNEQF
TRBJ1-3 TRBV6-5 ASSPAPNTIY
TRBJ1-1 TRBV12-3/TRBV12-4 ASSRQINTEAF
TRBJ2-7 TRBV12-3/TRBV12-4 ASSSPSDYEQY
TRBJ1-2 TRBV29-1 SVLYRDYGYT
TRBJ1-2 TRBV12-3/TRBV12-4 ASRSLPGANYGYT
TRBJ2-1 TRBV18 ASSPGSNPYNEQF
TRBJ2-3 TRBV18 ASSPRTTGRADTQY
TRBJ2-1 TRBV5-1 ASSLESRGSYNEQF
TRBJ1-2 TRBV7-8 ASNPHGTDHYGYT
TRBJ2-2 TRBV9 ASRREGGTNTGELF
TRBJ1-1 TRBV29-1 SVGGRGYTEAF